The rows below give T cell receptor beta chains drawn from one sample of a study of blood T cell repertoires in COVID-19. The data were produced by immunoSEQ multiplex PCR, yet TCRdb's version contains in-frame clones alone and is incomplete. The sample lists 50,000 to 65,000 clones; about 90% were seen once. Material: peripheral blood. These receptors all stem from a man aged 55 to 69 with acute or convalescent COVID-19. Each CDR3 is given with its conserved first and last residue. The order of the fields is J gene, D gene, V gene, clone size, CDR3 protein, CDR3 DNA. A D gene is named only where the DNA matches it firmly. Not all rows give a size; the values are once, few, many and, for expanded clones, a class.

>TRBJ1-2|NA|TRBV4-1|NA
CASSQGRGAIYGYTF
TGCGCCAGCAGCCAAGGGCGGGGGGCGATATATGGCTACACCTTC
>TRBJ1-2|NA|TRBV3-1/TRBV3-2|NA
CASSQSTRVYGYTF
TGTGCCAGCAGCCAAAGCACTCGAGTGTATGGCTACACCTTC
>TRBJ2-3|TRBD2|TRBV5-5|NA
CASSWGLAASGTDTQYF
TGTGCCAGCAGCTGGGGACTAGCGGCCTCCGGCACAGATACGCAGTATTTT
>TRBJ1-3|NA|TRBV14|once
CASSPSQGPGNTIYF
TGTGCCAGCAGCCCCTCGCAGGGTCCTGGAAACACCATATATTTT
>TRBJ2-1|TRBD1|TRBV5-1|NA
CASSSDRLNEQFF
TGCGCCAGCAGCTCGGACAGGCTCAATGAGCAGTTCTTC
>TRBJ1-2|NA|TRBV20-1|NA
CSARLSYGYTF
TGCAGTGCCCGCCTAAGCTATGGCTACACCTTC
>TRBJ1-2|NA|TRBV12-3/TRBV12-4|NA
CASSAAGGYTF
TGTGCCAGCAGTGCCGCGGGGGGCTACACCTTC
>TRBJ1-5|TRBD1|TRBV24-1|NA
CATSDSKGAGQPQHF
TGTGCCACCAGTGATTCCAAGGGGGCAGGGCAGCCCCAGCATTTT
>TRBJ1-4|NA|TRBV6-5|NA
CASSPRAGNEKLFF
TGTGCCAGCAGCCCCAGGGCCGGTAATGAAAAACTGTTTTTT
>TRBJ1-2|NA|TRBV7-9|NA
CASSPTEGVGYTF
TGTGCCAGCAGCCCCACGGAAGGGGTAGGCTACACCTTC
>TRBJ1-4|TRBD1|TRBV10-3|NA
CAISRQGAEEKLFF
TGTGCCATCAGTCGACAGGGGGCTGAGGAAAAACTGTTTTTT
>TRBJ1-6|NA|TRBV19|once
CASSITPPGDSPLHF
TGTGCCAGTAGTATCACCCCTCCGGGGGATTCACCCCTCCACTTT
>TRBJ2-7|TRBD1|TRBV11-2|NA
CASSPRAGGVEQYF
TGTGCCAGCAGCCCCCGAGCAGGGGGAGTAGAGCAGTACTTC
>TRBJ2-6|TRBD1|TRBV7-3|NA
CASSLQGASGANVLTF
TGTGCCAGCAGCTTACAGGGGGCGTCTGGGGCCAACGTCCTGACTTTC
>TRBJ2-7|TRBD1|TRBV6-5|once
CASSRTGGRNEQYF
TGTGCCAGCAGCAGGACAGGGGGCAGAAACGAGCAGTACTTC
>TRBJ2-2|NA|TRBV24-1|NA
CATMDSSSTGELFF
TGTGCCACCATGGACAGTTCGAGCACCGGGGAGCTGTTTTTT
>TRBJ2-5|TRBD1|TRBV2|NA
CASRKTTGRGETQYF
TGTGCCAGCAGAAAAACGACAGGGAGAGGGGAGACCCAGTACTTC
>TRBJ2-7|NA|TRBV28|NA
CASSRRGGPPYEQYF
TGTGCCAGCAGCCGAAGGGGGGGTCCGCCCTACGAGCAGTACTTC
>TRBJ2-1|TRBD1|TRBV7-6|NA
CASSRTGASGNEQFF
TGTGCCAGCAGCCGCACAGGGGCCTCTGGCAATGAGCAGTTCTTC
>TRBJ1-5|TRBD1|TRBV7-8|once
CASSSLPGGNQPQHF
TGTGCCAGCAGCTCCTTACCAGGGGGAAATCAGCCCCAGCATTTT
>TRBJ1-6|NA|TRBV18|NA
CASSPSGNSPLHF
TGTGCCAGCTCACCGTCCGGGAATTCACCCCTCCACTTT
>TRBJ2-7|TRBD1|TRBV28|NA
CASSYPTGRSSYEQYF
TGTGCCAGCAGTTACCCGACAGGGCGTAGCTCCTACGAGCAGTACTTC
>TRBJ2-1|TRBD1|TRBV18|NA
CASSTRQGVTSEQFF
TGTGCCAGCTCAACGAGACAGGGGGTAACGTCGGAGCAGTTCTTC
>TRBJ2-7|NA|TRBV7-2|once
CASSLGGGSLSEQYF
TGTGCCAGCAGCTTAGGAGGTGGGTCCCTTTCCGAGCAGTACTTC